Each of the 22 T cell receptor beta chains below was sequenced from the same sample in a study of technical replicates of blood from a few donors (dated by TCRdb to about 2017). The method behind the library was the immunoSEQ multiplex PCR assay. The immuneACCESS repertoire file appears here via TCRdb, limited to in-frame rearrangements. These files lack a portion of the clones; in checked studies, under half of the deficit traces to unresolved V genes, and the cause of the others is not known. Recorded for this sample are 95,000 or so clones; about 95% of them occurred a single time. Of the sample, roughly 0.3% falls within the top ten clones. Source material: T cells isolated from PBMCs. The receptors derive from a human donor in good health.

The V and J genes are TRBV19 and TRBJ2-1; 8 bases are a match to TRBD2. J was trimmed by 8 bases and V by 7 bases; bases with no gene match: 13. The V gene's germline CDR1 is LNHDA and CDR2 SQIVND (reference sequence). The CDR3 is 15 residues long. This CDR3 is CASKIFSGTADEQFF. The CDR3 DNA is TGTGCCAGTAAAATATTTAGCGGGACGGCTGATGAGCAGTTCTTC.

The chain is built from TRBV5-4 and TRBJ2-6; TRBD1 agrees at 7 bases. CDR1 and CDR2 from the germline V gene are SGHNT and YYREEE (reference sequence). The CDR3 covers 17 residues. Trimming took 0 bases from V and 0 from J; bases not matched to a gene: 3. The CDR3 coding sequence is TGTGCCAGCAGCTTGGGTGGACAGGTCTCTGGGGCCAACGTCCTGACTTTC. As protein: CASSLGGQVSGANVLTF.

As DNA, the CDR3 is TGTGCCAGCAGAACTTACAGGGGAATATCGGATGGCTACACCTTC. This encodes CASRTYRGISDGYTF. V gene TRBV28 combines with J gene TRBJ1-2; TRBD1 agrees at 7 bases. Germline CDR1 reads MDHEN; CDR2 reads SYDVKM. J gave up 6 bases and V 6 bases, and 13 bases lay outside the gene matches. CDR3 length: 15 amino acids.

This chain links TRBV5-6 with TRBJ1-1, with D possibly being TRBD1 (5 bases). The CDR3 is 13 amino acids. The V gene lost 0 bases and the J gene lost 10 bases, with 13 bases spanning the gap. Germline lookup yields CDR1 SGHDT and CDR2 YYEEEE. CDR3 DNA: TGTGCCAGCAGCTTGGAGGTTCTGGGGGGAGCTTTCTTT. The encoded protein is CASSLEVLGGAFF.

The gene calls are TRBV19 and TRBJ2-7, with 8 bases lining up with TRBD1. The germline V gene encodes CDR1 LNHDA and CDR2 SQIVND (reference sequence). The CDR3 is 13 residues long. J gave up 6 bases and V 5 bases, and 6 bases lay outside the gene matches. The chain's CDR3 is CASSYQGAGEQYF. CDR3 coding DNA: TGTGCCAGTAGTTATCAGGGGGCAGGCGAGCAGTACTTC.

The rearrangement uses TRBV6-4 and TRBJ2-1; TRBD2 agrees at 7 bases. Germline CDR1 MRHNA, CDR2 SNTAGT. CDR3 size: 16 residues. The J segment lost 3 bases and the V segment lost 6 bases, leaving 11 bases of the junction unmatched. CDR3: CASRGDSLAGYNEQFF. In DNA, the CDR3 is TGTGCCAGCAGAGGGGACTCATTAGCGGGCTACAATGAGCAGTTCTTC.

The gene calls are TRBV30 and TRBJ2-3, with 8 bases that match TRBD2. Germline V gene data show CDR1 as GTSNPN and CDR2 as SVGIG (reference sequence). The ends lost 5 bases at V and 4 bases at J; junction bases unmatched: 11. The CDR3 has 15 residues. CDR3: CAWGLGSGSPDTQYF. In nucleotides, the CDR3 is TGTGCCTGGGGCCTTGGAAGCGGGAGCCCAGATACGCAGTATTTT.

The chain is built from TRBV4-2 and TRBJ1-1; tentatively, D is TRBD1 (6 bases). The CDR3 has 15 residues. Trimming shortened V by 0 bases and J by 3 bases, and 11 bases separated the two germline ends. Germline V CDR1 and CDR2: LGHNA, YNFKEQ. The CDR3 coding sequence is TGTGCCAGCAGCCAAGAGAGGACAGTATACACTGAAGCTTTCTTT. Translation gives CASSQERTVYTEAFF.

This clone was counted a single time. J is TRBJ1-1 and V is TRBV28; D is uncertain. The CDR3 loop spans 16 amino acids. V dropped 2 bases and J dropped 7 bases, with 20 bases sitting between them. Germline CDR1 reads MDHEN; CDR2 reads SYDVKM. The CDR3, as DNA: TGTGCCAGCAGTTTAATCGGCGGAGGGTCTGGTCTTGAAGCTTTCTTT. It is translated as CASSLIGGGSGLEAFF. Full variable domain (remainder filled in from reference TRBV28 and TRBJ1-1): DVKVTQSSRYLVKRTGEKVFLECVQDMDHENMFWYRQDPGLGLRLIYFSYDVKMKEKGDIPEGYSVSREKKERFSLILESASTNQTSMYLCASSLIGGGSGLEAFFGQGTRLTVV.

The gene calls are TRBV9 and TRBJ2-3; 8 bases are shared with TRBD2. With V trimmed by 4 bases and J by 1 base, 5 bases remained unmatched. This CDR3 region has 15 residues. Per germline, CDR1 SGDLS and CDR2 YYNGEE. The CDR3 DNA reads TGTGCCAGCAGCACGACTAGCGTTCGCACAGATACGCAGTATTTT. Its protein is CASSTTSVRTDTQYF. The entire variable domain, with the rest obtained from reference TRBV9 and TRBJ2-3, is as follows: DSGVTQTPKHLITATGQRVTLRCSPRSGDLSVYWYQQSLDQGLQFLIQYYNGEERAKGNILERFSAQQFPDLHSELNLSSLELGDSALYFCASSTTSVRTDTQYFGPGTRLTVL.

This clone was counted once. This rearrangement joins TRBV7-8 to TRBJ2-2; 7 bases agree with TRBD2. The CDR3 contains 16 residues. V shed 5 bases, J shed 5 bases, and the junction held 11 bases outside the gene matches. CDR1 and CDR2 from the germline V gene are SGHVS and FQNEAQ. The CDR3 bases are TGTGCCAGCAGCCCTAGAGGGGCGGGAGCGACCGGGGAGCTGTTTTTT. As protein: CASSPRGAGATGELFF.

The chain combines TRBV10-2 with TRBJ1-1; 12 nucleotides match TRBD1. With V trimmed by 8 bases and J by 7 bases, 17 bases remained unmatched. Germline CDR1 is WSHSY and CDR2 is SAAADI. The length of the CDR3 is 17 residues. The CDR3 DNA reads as TGCGCCAGCTCCCGGTTTGGCGGGACAGGGGGCATTGGTGAAGCTTTCTTT. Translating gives CASSRFGGTGGIGEAFF.

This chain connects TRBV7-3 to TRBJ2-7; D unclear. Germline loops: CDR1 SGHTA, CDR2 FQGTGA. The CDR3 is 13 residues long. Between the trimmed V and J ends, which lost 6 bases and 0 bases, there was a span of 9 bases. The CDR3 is CASRIASSYEQYF. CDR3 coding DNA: TGTGCCAGCAGGATCGCCAGCTCCTACGAGCAGTACTTC.

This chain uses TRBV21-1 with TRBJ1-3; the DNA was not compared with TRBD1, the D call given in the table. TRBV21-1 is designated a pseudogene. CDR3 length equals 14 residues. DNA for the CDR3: TGTGCCAGGATAGACAACAACTCTGGAAACACCATATATTTT. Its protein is CARIDNNSGNTIYF.

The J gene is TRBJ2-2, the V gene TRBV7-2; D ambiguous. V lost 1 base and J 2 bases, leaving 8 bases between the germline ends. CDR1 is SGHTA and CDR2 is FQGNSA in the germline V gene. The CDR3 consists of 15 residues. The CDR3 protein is CASSLVITNTGELFF. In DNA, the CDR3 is TGTGCCAGCAGCTTAGTTATAACTAACACCGGGGAGCTGTTTTTT.

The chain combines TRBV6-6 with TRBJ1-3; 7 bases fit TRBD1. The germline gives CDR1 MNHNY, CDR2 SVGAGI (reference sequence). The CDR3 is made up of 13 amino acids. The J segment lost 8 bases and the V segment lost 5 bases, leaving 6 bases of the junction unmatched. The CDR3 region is CASSRQGRDTIYF. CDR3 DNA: TGTGCCAGCAGTAGACAGGGTAGGGACACCATATATTTT.

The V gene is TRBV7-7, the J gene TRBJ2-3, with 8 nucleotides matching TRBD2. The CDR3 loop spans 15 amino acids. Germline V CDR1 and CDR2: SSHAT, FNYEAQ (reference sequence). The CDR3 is CASSRAGASTDTQYF. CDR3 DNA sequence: TGTGCTAGCTCCCGAGCGGGAGCAAGCACAGATACGCAGTATTTT.

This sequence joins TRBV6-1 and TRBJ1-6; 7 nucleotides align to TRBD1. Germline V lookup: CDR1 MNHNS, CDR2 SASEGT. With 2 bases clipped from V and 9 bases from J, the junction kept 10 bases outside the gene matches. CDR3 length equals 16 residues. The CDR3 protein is CASSELAGGEFSPLHF. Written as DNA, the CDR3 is TGTGCCAGCAGTGAACTGGCAGGGGGTGAATTTTCACCCCTCCACTTT.

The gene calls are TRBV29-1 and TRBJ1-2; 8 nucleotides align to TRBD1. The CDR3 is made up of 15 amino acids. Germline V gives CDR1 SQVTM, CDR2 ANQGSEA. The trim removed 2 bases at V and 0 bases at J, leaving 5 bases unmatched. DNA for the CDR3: TGCAGCGTTGAAAGTCAGGGGGCAGCTAACTATGGCTACACCTTC. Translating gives CSVESQGAANYGYTF.

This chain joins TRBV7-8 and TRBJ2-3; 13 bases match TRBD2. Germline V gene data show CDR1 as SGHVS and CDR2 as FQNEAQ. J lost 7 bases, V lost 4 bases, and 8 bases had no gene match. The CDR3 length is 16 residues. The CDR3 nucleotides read TGTGCCAGCAGCTCGGGACTAGCGGGATCTAGAAATACGCAGTATTTT. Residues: CASSSGLAGSRNTQYF. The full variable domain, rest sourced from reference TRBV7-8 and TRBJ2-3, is GAGVSQSPRYKVAKRGQDVALRCDPISGHVSLFWYQQALGQGPEFLTYFQNEAQLDKSGLPSDRFFAERPEGSVSTLKIQRTQQEDSAVYLCASSSGLAGSRNTQYFGPGTRLTVL.

The CDR3 DNA sequence: TGTGCCAGCTCCCGGGACTGGGTTTACGAGCAGTACTTC. It codes for CASSRDWVYEQYF. This chain joins TRBV6-6 and TRBJ2-7, with D possibly TRBD2 on 6 matching bases. The CDR3 consists of 13 residues. The V gene's germline CDR1 is MNHNY and CDR2 SVGAGI (reference sequence). V gave up 8 bases and J gave up 4 bases, with 15 bases separating them.

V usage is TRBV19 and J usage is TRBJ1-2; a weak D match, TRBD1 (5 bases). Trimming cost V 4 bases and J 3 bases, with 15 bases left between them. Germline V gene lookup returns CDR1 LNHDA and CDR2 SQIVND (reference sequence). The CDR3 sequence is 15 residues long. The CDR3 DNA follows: TGTGCCAGTAGTACCTCAGGGCCTGACTACTATGGCTACACCTTC. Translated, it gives CASSTSGPDYYGYTF.